This TCR beta chain was observed in a study of identical twins. Germline V gives CDR1 MNHEY, CDR2 SVGAGI. The length of the CDR3 is 13 residues. Deletions cut 0 bases from V and 5 bases from J, with 7 bases between. TCRdb analysed the 5' RACE reads with MiXCR anew, one entry per CDR3 protein. The table lists about 190,000 distinct CDR3 sequences, around 15% of them singletons, with roughly two fifths in the top ten. These records were also assigned to another study, of T cells expressing NK-cell markers. That report adds: Sorting was restricted to alpha-beta TCR T cells by an anti-gamma-delta TCR antibody in several experiments.

The sequence derives from a woman between 18 and 29 years old in good health. This sequence joins TRBV6-5 and TRBJ1-1; D is uncertain. Sequenced material: CD8+ T cells sorted from blood. The CDR3 DNA reads TGTGCCAGCAGTTACTCATGGTGGACTGAAGCTTTCTTT. It codes for CASSYSWWTEAFF.